This passage covers 13 T cell receptor beta chains from one sample sequenced in a study of CD4 T cells in relation to SARS-CoV-2 and coronaviruses. No antigens are known for them. Repertoires were generated with immunoSEQ multiplex PCR, while TCRdb's copy carries only in-frame clones and drops some. The sample has fewer than 20,000 clones; approximately 70% are singletons. Unexposed donor CD4+ T cells date from about 2011-2019, before the COVID-19 pandemic. Isolation of CD4+ T cells took place after about 10 days in culture. Material for sequencing was CD4+ T cells from PBMCs, cultured in vitro. The receptors originated from a human donor in good health.

This chain links TRBV5-1 with TRBJ2-1, with 9 bases identical to TRBD2. V trimming: 5 bases; J trimming: 8 bases; junction bases outside the gene matches: 8. Germline V gives CDR1 SGHRS, CDR2 YFSETQ. This CDR3 has 14 amino acids. CDR3: CASRAGGWFDEQFF. The CDR3 bases are TGCGCCAGCAGGGCGGGAGGGTGGTTCGATGAGCAGTTCTTC.

This chain connects TRBV6-6 to TRBJ1-1; no definite D call. CDR1 is MNHNY and CDR2 is SVGAGI in the germline V gene (reference sequence). CDR3 length: 14 residues. Trimming took 2 bases from V and 1 from J, leaving 8 bases between them. The CDR3 sequence is CASSYTTTNTEAFF. DNA of the CDR3: TGTGCCAGCAGTTACACCACAACGAACACTGAAGCTTTCTTT.

The chain carries TRBV7-2 and TRBJ1-2; the D is unclear. The V gene lost 5 bases and the J gene lost 3 bases, with 22 bases spanning the gap. The length of the CDR3 is 17 residues. From germline, CDR1 is SGHTA and CDR2 FQGNSA. CDR3 nucleotides: TGTGCCAGCAGCCGTGGGGTCCAATTCGGGTTAGACTATGGCTACACCTTC. Amino acids: CASSRGVQFGLDYGYTF.

CDR3 sequence: CASSPGLAGGYEQYF. CDR3 coding DNA: TGTGCCAGCTCACCGGGACTAGCGGGGGGATACGAGCAGTACTTC. This sequence joins TRBV18 and TRBJ2-7; 15 nucleotides agree with TRBD2. J lost 4 bases, V lost 3 bases, and 1 base had no gene match. From germline, CDR1 is KGHSH and CDR2 LQKENI. There are 15 residues in the CDR3.

The chain couples TRBV21-1 to TRBJ2-7. TRBV21-1 is a documented pseudogene. The CDR3 runs 13 residues. The CDR3 nucleotides are TGTGCCAGCAGCACGCTCCACCCAGCCGAGCAGTACTTC. Amino acid sequence: CASSTLHPAEQYF.

CDR3 in DNA: TGTGCCAGCCGGGGTGGGGGGTCCGTTGGCTACACCTTC. Protein: CASRGGGSVGYTF. The V gene is TRBV6-6, the J gene TRBJ1-2; a possible D gene is TRBD1 (5 bases). From germline, CDR1 is MNHNY and CDR2 SVGAGI (reference sequence). The CDR3 is 13 amino acids. V was clipped by 8 bases and J by 7 bases, with 17 bases between them.

The chain is built from TRBV5-1 and TRBJ2-5; 10 bases fit TRBD2. Germline values: CDR1 SGHRS, CDR2 YFSETQ. The CDR3 is 14 residues long. Trimming removed 0 bases from V and 10 bases from J; junction bases left unmatched: 6. The CDR3 region is CASSLDRAGGRQYF. The CDR3 nucleotides read TGCGCCAGCAGCTTGGATCGAGCGGGGGGGCGCCAGTACTTC.

The rearrangement links TRBV11-3 to TRBJ2-1, with D uncertain. Looked up from germline, CDR1 is SGHNT and CDR2 is YENEEA. V was trimmed by 5 bases and J by 8 bases, leaving 19 bases between them. The CDR3 is 15 amino acids. The CDR3 nucleotides read TGTGCCAGCAGCCCCCGATCCCGGCTAGACGATGAGCAGTTCTTC. As protein: CASSPRSRLDDEQFF.

The chain uses TRBV5-1 and TRBJ2-7; D might be TRBD1 (6 bases). Trimming stripped 2 bases from V and 4 bases from J, with 13 bases between. Germline lookup yields CDR1 SGHRS and CDR2 YFSETQ. CDR3 length: 14 residues. CDR3: CASSFTGSKYEQYF. In DNA, the CDR3 is TGCGCCAGCAGCTTTACAGGGTCGAAATACGAGCAGTACTTC.

V and J are TRBV10-3 and TRBJ1-2; D ambiguous. The ends were cut back, 3 bases at V and 5 bases at J, with 22 bases in the middle. The CDR3 length is 17 residues. The germline gives CDR1 ENHRY, CDR2 SYGVKD. In DNA, the CDR3 is TGTGCCATCAGTGACTGGGCGGGAACTCAAATCCAGTATGGCTACACCTTC. Encoded protein: CAISDWAGTQIQYGYTF.

The rearrangement joins TRBV29-1 to TRBJ1-3, with TRBD1 as a possible D gene (6 bases). Trimming shortened V by 7 bases and J by 3 bases, and 16 bases separated the two germline ends. CDR3 size: 14 residues. CDR1 and CDR2 (germline): SQVTM, ANQGSEA. CDR3 in amino acids: CSASQGGGGNTIYF. CDR3 coding DNA: TGCAGCGCTTCACAGGGCGGTGGTGGAAACACCATATATTTT.

The chain employs TRBV7-2 and TRBJ2-7, with a tentative D call TRBD1 (5 bases). This CDR3 is built from 12 residues. Trimming left V 4 bases short and J 2 bases short, with 6 bases between. Germline CDR1 reads SGHTA; CDR2 reads FQGNSA. DNA of the CDR3: TGTGCCAGCAGCTGGGGCGCCTACGAGCAGTACTTC. This gives the protein CASSWGAYEQYF.

The V gene is TRBV5-4, the J gene TRBJ2-5, with D perhaps matching TRBD1 (6 bases). CDR1 and CDR2 (germline): SGHNT, YYREEE (reference sequence). The CDR3 is 16 amino acids. The ends were cut back, 4 bases at V and 3 bases at J, with 19 bases in the middle. The CDR3 sequence is CASSLAGTRYKETQYF. In DNA form, the CDR3 reads TGTGCCAGCAGCCTCGCTGGGACACGATACAAAGAGACCCAGTACTTC.